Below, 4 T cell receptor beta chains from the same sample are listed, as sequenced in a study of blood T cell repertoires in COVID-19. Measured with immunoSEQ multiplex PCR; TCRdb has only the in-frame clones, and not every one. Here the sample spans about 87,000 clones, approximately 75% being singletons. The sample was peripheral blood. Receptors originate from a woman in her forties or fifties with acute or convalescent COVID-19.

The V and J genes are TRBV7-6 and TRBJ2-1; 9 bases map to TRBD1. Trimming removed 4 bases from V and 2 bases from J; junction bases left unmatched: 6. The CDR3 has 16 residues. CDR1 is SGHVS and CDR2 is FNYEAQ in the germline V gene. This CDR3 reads CASSSTRDRAYNEQFF. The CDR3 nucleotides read TGTGCCAGCAGCTCCACCCGGGACAGGGCCTACAATGAGCAGTTCTTC.

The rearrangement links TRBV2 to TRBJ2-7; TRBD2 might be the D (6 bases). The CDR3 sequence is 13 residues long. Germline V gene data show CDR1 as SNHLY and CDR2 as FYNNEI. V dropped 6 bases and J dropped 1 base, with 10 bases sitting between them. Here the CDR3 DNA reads TGTGCCAGCAGCAGACTAGGATCCTACGAGCAGTACTTC. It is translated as CASSRLGSYEQYF.

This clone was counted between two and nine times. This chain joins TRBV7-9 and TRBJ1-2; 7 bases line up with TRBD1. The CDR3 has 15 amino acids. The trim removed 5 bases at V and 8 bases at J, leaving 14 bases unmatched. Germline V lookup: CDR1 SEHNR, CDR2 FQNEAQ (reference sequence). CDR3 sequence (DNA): TGTGCCAGCAGCCCAGGACAGGCGCGCCCCGCAGGCTACACCTTC. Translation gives CASSPGQARPAGYTF.

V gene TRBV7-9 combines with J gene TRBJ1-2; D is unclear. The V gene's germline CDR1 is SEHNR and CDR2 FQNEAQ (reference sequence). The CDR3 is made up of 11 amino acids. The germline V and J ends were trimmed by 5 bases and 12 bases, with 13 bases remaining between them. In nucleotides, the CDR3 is TGTGCCAGCAGCCCGACCCTCAGGCACACCTTC. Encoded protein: CASSPTLRHTF.